The 5 T cell receptor beta chains reported below all come from one sample, sequenced in a study of cytomegalovirus exposure and HLA in healthy donors. PCR primers comprised 60 Vbeta and 13 Jbeta primers. TCRdb's table, derived via immunoSEQ multiplex PCR, lists solely in-frame clones and lacks some. The table shows under 200,000 clones, with around 75% occurring only once. Sequencing was done on a sample of PBMCs. The source of these receptors is a woman in her thirties or forties in good health and CMV-seropositive.

The table lists this clone with a count of one. The chain joins TRBV11-2 to TRBJ2-1; TRBD2 matches 13 bases. The germline V gene encodes CDR1 SGHAT and CDR2 FQNNGV. Unmatched junction bases numbered 5, after V lost 6 bases and J lost 9 bases. The CDR3 totals 14 residues. CDR3 protein: CASRPGLAGSEQFF. CDR3 DNA: TGTGCCAGCAGGCCGGGACTAGCGGGAAGTGAGCAGTTCTTC.

This chain links TRBV11-2 with TRBJ1-2, with unresolved D. The CDR3 runs 15 residues. Germline CDR1 SGHAT, CDR2 FQNNGV. With 6 bases removed from V and 6 bases from J, the gap between germline ends came to 20 bases. The CDR3 nucleotides read TGTGCCAGCAGTCAAGCACGGTCAGGCCCGGATGGCTACACCTTC. Residues: CASSQARSGPDGYTF. The full variable domain, in which reference TRBV11-2 and TRBJ1-2 provide the parts outside the CDR3, is EAGVAQSPRYKIIEKRQSVAFWCNPISGHATLYWYQQILGQGPKLLIQFQNNGVVDDSQLPKDRFSAERLKGVDSTLKIQPAKLEDSAVYLCASSQARSGPDGYTFGSGTRLTVV.

The CDR3 nucleotides are TGTGCCAGCAGGACCGGGGTCTTTAATCAGCCCCAGCATTTT. Translation gives CASRTGVFNQPQHF. J is TRBJ1-5 and V is TRBV28; D gene unclear. Deletions cut 6 bases from V and 4 bases from J, with 13 bases between. Germline CDR1 is MDHEN and CDR2 is SYDVKM. The CDR3 consists of 14 residues. Full variable domain (remainder filled in from reference TRBV28 and TRBJ1-5): DVKVTQSSRYLVKRTGEKVFLECVQDMDHENMFWYRQDPGLGLRLIYFSYDVKMKEKGDIPEGYSVSREKKERFSLILESASTNQTSMYLCASRTGVFNQPQHFGDGTRLSIL.

J is TRBJ2-1 and V is TRBV9, with TRBD2 identical over 9 bases. The V and J ends lost 3 bases and 8 bases, in that order; junction bases with no gene match: 3. Germline CDR1 is SGDLS and CDR2 is YYNGEE. The CDR3 is 13 residues long. The CDR3: CASSALAGYEQFF. CDR3 nucleotides: TGTGCCAGCAGCGCCCTAGCGGGGTATGAGCAGTTCTTC.

V gene TRBV2 combines with J gene TRBJ2-7, with 10 bases identical to TRBD2. The V gene's germline CDR1 is SNHLY and CDR2 FYNNEI. V gave up 3 bases and J gave up 2 bases; unmatched junction bases: 4. This CDR3 comprises 15 residues. The CDR3 DNA sequence: TGTGCCAGCAGTGAGGGGACTAGCGCACCCTACGAGCAGTACTTC. It encodes CASSEGTSAPYEQYF.